The clone carrying this T cell receptor (beta chain) was detected ten times or more. Making the bulk TCR libraries relied on previously described methods and listed TCR primers. MiXCR, run by TCRdb on the PCR reads, gives a single entry per CDR3 protein. The repertoire includes about 640,000 distinct CDR3 sequences, about 20% of them detected once, and roughly 0.9% sits in the top ten. The data are from a study of molecular identifiers for immune sequencing clone quantification. Material for sequencing was naive CD8+ T cells from blood, with Jurkat cell RNA spiked in. The sample's subset: FACS-sorted CD8+CD4-CCR7+CD45RA+ naive T cells. This sequence originates from a human donor in good health. Some libraries in this study had Jurkat cell RNA spiked in.

The CDR3 region has the DNA TGTGCCAGCCGCCCCTGGGACAGCTCTGGAAACACCATATATTTT. It translates to CASRPWDSSGNTIYF. V usage is TRBV6-2 or TRBV6-3 and J usage is TRBJ1-3; 7 bases match TRBD1. The CDR3 contains 15 residues. Germline CDR1 and CDR2: MNHEY and SVGEGT. The V segment lost 8 bases and the J segment 0 bases; nucleotides outside the gene matches: 7.